This T cell receptor beta chain came from a study of blood T cell repertoires in COVID-19. Background on the study: The samples span acute and convalescent COVID-19 from the United States, Italy and Spain. T cells, B-cell-depleted T cells, or PBMCs supplied cDNA or gDNA.

Per the original data handling: Researchers report that nucleated cell counts were estimated from reference gene primer amplification. The table came from immunoSEQ multiplex PCR; TCRdb's copy has only in-frame clones and leaves some out. V and J calls and clone size come straight from that table; D and trimming were deduced from the DNA. The table shows approximately 69,000 clones, with more than 60% occurring only once. V was trimmed by 3 bases and J by 3 bases, leaving 15 bases between them. The CDR3 consists of 14 residues. Germline values: CDR1 GTSNPN, CDR2 SVGIG (reference sequence). Sequenced: peripheral blood. This TCR was recovered from a man aged 60 to 69 with acute or convalescent COVID-19. This chain joins TRBV30 and TRBJ2-7, with D maybe TRBD1 (6 bases). The CDR3 nucleotides read TGTGCCTGGAGCAGGGGACAAGGGATCTACGAGCAGTACTTC. It encodes CAWSRGQGIYEQYF.